This entry is about one T cell receptor (beta chain). Its matching antigen is unknown. The data are from a study of T-cell memory formation after mild COVID-19. Findings and limits, study-wide: Cross-reactive memory seemingly joined, as some responding clones were found in pre-infection memory. Clones that contracted clustered mainly in CM and EM if CD4+ and in EMRA if CD8+. Clones that shrank (day 15 to 85) were balanced CD4/CD8, whereas later expanders leaned CD4+.

The germline CDR1 and CDR2 sequences are MNHNY and SVGAGI (reference sequence). This CDR3 is 15 amino acids long. V lost 6 bases, J lost 7 bases, and 9 bases stayed unmatched. It was 5'RACE with constant-segment primers that produced the TCR alpha and TCR beta cDNA libraries, which carried sample barcodes and UMIs. TCRdb itself ran the 5' RACE reads through MiXCR, one entry per CDR3 protein. The data hold approximately 400,000 distinct CDR3 sequences, with about 24% observed a single time. The TCR originated in an adult woman who had mild COVID-19 (a few samples of this study predate the infection). Cell type and time point are not known. The sample comprised PBMCs or a T cell subset sorted from them (not recorded which). The genes are TRBV6-6 and TRBJ2-1; 10 nucleotides agree with TRBD2. The CDR3 loop reads CASSLSGGAANEQFF. The CDR3, as DNA: TGTGCCAGCAGCCTCAGCGGGGGGGCGGCAAATGAGCAGTTCTTC.